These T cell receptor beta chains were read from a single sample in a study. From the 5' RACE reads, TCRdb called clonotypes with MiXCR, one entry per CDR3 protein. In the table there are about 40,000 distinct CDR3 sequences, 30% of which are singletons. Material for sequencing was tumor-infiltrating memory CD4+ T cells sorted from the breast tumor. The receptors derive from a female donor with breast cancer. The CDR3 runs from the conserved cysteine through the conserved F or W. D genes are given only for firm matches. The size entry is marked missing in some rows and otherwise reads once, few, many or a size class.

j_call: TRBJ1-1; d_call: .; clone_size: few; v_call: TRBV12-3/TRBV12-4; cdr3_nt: TGTGCCAGCAGGCCCAGGGTCTCTACTGAAGCTTTCTTT; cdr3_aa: CASRPRVSTEAFF
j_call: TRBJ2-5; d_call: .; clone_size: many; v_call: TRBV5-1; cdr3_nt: TGCGCCAGCAGCTTGGGAGCCCTCAGAGAGACCCAGTACTTC; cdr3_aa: CASSLGALRETQYF
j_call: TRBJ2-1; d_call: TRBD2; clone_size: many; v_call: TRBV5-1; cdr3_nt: TGCGCCAGCAGCATTACTAGCGGGAGTCTCTATGAGCAGTTCTTC; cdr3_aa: CASSITSGSLYEQFF
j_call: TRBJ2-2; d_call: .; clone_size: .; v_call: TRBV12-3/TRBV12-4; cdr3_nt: TGTGCCAGCATGATCGGGGAGCTGTTTTTT; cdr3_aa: CASMIGELFF
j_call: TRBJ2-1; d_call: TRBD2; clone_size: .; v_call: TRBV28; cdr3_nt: TGTGCCAGCAGGGACCCTAGCGGGAGGGCCGTTTTTGAGCAGTTCTTC; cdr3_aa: CASRDPSGRAVFEQFF
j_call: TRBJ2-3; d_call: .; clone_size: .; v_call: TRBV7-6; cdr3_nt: TGTGCCAGCAGCACGAGACCGGCGGGCACAGATACGCAGTATTTT; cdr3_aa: CASSTRPAGTDTQYF
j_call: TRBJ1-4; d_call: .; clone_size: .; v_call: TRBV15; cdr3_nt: TGTGCCACCAGAGACTACGGGACAACTAATGAAAAACTGTTTTTT; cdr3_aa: CATRDYGTTNEKLFF
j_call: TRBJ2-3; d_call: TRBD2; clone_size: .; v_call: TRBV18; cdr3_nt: TGTGCCAGCTCACCACGAACTAGCGGGCTAAGCACAGATACGCAGTATTTT; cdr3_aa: CASSPRTSGLSTDTQYF
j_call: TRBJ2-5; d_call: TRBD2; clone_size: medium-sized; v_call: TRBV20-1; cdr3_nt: TGCAGTGCTAGAGATCTGCTGGCTAGCGGTCAAGAGACCCAGTACTTC; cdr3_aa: CSARDLLASGQETQYF
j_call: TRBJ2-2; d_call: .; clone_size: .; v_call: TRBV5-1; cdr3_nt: TGCGCCAGCAGCTTGGGGAACAGGGAAGCTAACGGGGAGCTGTTTTTT; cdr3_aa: CASSLGNREANGELFF
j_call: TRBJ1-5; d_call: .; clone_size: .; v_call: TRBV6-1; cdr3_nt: TGTGCCAGCAGTGAAGGGAATTTTCAGCCCCAGCATTTT; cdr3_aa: CASSEGNFQPQHF
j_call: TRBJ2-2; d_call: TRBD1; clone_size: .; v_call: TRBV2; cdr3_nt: TGTGCCACCCAAGACAGGGGGTCCATCGGGGAGCTGTTTTTT; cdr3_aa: CATQDRGSIGELFF
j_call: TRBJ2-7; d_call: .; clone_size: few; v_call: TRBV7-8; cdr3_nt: TGTGCCAGCAGCTTAAATAGAGACAGGTTGCTCTCCTACGAGCAGTACTTC; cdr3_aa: CASSLNRDRLLSYEQYF
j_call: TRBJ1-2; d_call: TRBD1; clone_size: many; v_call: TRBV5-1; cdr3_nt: TGCGCCAGCAGCCCAGGGGGCGCTTGGAGCTATGGCTACACCTTC; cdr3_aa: CASSPGGAWSYGYTF
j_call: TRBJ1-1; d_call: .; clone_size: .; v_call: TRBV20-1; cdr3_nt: TGCAGTGCTAGAGTGGTTAGTGGGACTGAAGCTTTCTTT; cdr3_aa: CSARVVSGTEAFF
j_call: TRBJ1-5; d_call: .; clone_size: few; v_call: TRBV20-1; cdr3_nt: TGCAGTGCCAGCCGGGACCCCGAAGAGCCCCAGCATTTT; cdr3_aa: CSASRDPEEPQHF
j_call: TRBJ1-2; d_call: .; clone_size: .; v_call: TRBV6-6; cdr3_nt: TGTGCCAGCAGCGTCGGGCAGGGAAACGGCTACACCTTC; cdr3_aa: CASSVGQGNGYTF
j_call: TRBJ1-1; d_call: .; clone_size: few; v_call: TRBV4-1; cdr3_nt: TGCGCCAGCAGCCAGTTAGGGGAGGACACTGAAGCTTTCTTT; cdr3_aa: CASSQLGEDTEAFF
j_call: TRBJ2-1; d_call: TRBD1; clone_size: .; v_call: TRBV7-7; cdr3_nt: TGTGCTAGCTCGACAGGGGCGGGGAATGAGCAGTTCTTC; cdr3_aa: CASSTGAGNEQFF
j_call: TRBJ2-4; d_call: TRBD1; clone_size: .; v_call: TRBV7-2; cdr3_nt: TGTGCCAGCAGCTTAGCTCCCTACAGGGGGCGAGGGAAAAACATTCAGTACTTC; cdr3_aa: CASSLAPYRGRGKNIQYF
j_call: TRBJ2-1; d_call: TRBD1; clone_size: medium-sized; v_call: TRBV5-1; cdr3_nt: TGCGCCAGCCACCGGGGGACAGGGGGCAATGAGCAGTTCTTC; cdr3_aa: CASHRGTGGNEQFF
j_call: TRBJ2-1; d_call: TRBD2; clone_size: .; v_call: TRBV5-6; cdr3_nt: TGTGCCAGCAGCTTGGGACACGGCGGGAGGTTCTACAATGAGCAGTTCTTC; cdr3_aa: CASSLGHGGRFYNEQFF
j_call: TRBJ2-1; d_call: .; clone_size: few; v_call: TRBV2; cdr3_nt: TGTGCCAGCAGGGCCGAAGCTCCGAATGAGCAGTTCTTC; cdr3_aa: CASRAEAPNEQFF
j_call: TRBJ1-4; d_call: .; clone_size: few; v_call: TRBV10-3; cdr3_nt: TGTGCCATCAGTGAGCCTCGTAATGAAAAACTGTTTTTT; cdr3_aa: CAISEPRNEKLFF
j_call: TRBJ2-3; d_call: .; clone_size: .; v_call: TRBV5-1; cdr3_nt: TGCGCCAGCAGCATCGGTGGGCCTACGACAGATACGCAGTATTTT; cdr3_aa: CASSIGGPTTDTQYF
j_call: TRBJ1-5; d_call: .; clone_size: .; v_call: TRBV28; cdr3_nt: TGTGCCAGCAGTTTAATTCCTGGGGGGGGTCAGCCCCAGCATTTT; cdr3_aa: CASSLIPGGGQPQHF
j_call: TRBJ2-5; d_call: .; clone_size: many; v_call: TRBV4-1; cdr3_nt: TGCGCCAGCAGCAAAGAGGTGGCTCAGGGGGAGACCCAGTACTTC; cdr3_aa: CASSKEVAQGETQYF
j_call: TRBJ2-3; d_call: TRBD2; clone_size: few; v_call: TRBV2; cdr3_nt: TGTGCCAGCAGCCCCGGGACTAGACGCACAGATACGCAGTATTTT; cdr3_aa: CASSPGTRRTDTQYF
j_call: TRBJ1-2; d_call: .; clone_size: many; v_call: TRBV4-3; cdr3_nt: TGCGCCAGCAGCCAAGGTCGGGGGGCAGGGTATGGCTACACCTTC; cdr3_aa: CASSQGRGAGYGYTF
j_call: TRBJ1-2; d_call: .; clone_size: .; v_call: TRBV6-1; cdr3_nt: TGTGCCAGCACCCTAGACAGATCTAACTATGGCTACACCTTC; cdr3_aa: CASTLDRSNYGYTF
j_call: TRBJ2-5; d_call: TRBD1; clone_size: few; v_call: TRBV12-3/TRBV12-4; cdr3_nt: TGTGCCAGCACCCCCGGGACAGGGCGAATTTGGGAGACCCAGTACTTC; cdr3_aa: CASTPGTGRIWETQYF
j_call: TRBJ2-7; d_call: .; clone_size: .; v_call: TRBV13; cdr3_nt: TGTGCCAGCAGCTTAGGCCCTAACTACGAGCAGTACTTC; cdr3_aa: CASSLGPNYEQYF
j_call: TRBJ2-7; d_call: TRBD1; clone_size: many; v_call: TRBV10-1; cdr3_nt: TGCGCCAGCAGTGAGTCGGGACAGGGGTTCTACGAGCAGTACTTC; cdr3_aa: CASSESGQGFYEQYF
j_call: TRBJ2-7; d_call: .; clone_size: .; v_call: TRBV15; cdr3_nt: TGTGCCACCAGCAGAGATCGGGAGCCCCATTACTTC; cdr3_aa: CATSRDREPHYF
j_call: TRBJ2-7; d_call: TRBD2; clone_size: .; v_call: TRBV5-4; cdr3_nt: TGTGCCAGCAGCACTAGAGGGAGGGGCAGGAACGAGCAGTACTTC; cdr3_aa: CASSTRGRGRNEQYF
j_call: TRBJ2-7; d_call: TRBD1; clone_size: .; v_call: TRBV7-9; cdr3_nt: TGTGCCAGCAGCTCGACCGGCCGGGACAGGGGATACGAGCAGTACTTC; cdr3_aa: CASSSTGRDRGYEQYF
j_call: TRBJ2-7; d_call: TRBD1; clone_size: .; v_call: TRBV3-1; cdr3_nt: TGTGCCAGCAGGAACGGACAGGGGCACGAGCAGTACTTC; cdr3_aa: CASRNGQGHEQYF
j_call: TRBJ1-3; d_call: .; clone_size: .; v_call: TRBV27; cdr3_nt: TGTGCCAGCAGTGAAGTGGGTCTCTCTGGAAACACCATATATTTT; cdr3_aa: CASSEVGLSGNTIYF
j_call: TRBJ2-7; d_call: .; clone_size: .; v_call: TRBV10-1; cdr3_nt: TGCGCCAGCAGTGAGGCGGGACAGTACTACGAGCAGTACTTC; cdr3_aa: CASSEAGQYYEQYF
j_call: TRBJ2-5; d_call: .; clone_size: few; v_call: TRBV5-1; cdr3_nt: TGCGCCAGCAGTCGTACGGGGACCCAGTACTTC; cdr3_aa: CASSRTGTQYF
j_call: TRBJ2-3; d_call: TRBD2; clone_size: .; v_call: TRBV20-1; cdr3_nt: TGCAGTGCCACATTAGCGGGAGGGTTCACAGATACGCAGTATTTT; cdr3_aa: CSATLAGGFTDTQYF
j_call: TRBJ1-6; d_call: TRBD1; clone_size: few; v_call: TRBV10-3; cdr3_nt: TGTGCCATCAGTGGGGACAGTTATAATTCACCCCTCCACTTT; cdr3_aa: CAISGDSYNSPLHF
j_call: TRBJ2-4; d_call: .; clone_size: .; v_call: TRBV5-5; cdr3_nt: TGTGCCAGCAGCTTGGTCACAGGGGGGGTTAACATTCAGTACTTC; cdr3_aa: CASSLVTGGVNIQYF
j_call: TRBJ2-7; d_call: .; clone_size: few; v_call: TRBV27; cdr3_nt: TGTGCCAGCAGTCCCGGGACAACACCCTACGAGCAGTACTTC; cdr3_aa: CASSPGTTPYEQYF
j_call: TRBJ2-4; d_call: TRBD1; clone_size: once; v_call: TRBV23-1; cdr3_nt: TGCGCCAGCCAAGGACAGGGGATGCTAGCCAAAAACATTCAGTACTTC; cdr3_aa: CASQGQGMLAKNIQYF
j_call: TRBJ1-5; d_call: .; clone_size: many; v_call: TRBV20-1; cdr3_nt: TGCAGTGCTAGTCCCTTTTTAAGCAATCAGCCCCAGCATTTT; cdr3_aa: CSASPFLSNQPQHF
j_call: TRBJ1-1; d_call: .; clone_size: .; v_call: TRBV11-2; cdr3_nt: TGTGCCAGCAGCTTTTCAGGGATAGGCGGTGAAGCTTTCTTT; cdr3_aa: CASSFSGIGGEAFF
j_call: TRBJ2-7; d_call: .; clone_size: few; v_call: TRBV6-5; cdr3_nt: TGTGCCAGCAGTTTGGGGGACTCCTACGAGCAGTACTTC; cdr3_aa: CASSLGDSYEQYF
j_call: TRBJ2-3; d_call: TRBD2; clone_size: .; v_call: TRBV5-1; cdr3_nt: TGCGCCAGCAGCGCCTTAGCGGGGGGGCAGGATACGCAGTATTTT; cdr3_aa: CASSALAGGQDTQYF
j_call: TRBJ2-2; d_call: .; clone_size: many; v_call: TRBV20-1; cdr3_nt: TGCAGTGCTCGACCCAGTAATGTCGGGGAGCTGTTTTTT; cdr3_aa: CSARPSNVGELFF
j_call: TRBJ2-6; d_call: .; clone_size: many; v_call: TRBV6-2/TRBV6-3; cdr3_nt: TGTGCCAGTTTAAGAGGAAAGGCTGGGGCCAACGTCCTGACTTTC; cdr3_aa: CASLRGKAGANVLTF
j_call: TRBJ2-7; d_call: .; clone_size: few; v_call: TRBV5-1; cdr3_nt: TGCGCCAGCAGCTTGGTAGGGTTCGCCGAGCAGTACTTC; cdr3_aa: CASSLVGFAEQYF
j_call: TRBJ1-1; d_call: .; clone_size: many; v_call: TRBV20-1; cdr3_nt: TGCAGTGCTAGAGAACCCGGGGCTATGAACACTGAAGCTTTCTTT; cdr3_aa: CSAREPGAMNTEAFF